These 28 T cell receptor beta chains originate from one sample sequenced in a study of T-cell memory formation after mild COVID-19. TCRdb independently ran MiXCR on the 5' RACE reads; one entry per CDR3 protein. Of 45,000 or so distinct CDR3 sequences in the sample, 6% to 8.5% were seen once. Sample: PBMCs or a T cell subset sorted from them (not recorded which). These receptors all come from an adult who had mild COVID-19 (a few samples of this study predate the infection). Cell type and time point are not known.

This clonotype was counted many times. The CDR3 DNA follows: TGTGCCAGCAGCTTATCGGGCAGGGTGAGCTCCTACGAGCAGTACTTC. Its translation is CASSLSGRVSSYEQYF. V is TRBV7-9 and J is TRBJ2-7, with a weak D call TRBD1 (5 bases). This CDR3 is built from 16 residues. Between the trimmed V and J ends, which lost 2 bases and 0 bases, there was a span of 14 bases. Germline V lookup: CDR1 SEHNR, CDR2 FQNEAQ (reference sequence).

This clonotype was recorded a few times. The chain carries TRBV21-1 and TRBJ2-7; the DNA was not compared with TRBD2, the D call given in the table. TRBV21-1 is a pseudogene. The CDR3 sequence is 15 residues long. This CDR3 reads CASSRQAGLASEQYF. CDR3 in DNA: TGTGCCAGCAGCAGACAGGCGGGACTAGCTTCCGAGCAGTACTTC.

This clonotype was counted a few times. The rearrangement joins TRBV2 to TRBJ2-3, with D unresolved. Trimming cost V 6 bases and J 0 bases, with 10 bases left between them. In germline, CDR1 is SNHLY, CDR2 FYNNEI. The CDR3 length is 14 residues. CDR3: CASSYLLSTDTQYF. DNA for the CDR3: TGTGCCAGCAGCTACCTTTTAAGCACAGATACGCAGTATTTT. Supplemented by reference TRBV2 and TRBJ2-3, the full variable domain reads EPEVTQTPSHQVTQMGQEVILRCVPISNHLYFYWYRQILGQKVEFLVSFYNNEISEKSEIFDDQFSVERPDGSNFTLKIRSTKLEDSAMYFCASSYLLSTDTQYFGPGTRLTVL.

In this sample, this clonotype turned up many times. This chain links TRBV20-1 with TRBJ2-3, with D tentatively TRBD2 (5 bases). The CDR3 runs 13 residues. Germline V lookup: CDR1 DFQATT, CDR2 SNEGSKA (reference sequence). Trimming stripped 3 bases from V and 0 bases from J, with 7 bases between. CDR3 DNA: TGCAGTGCTAGCGGGGTGAGCACAGATACGCAGTATTTT. This translates into CSASGVSTDTQYF.

This clonotype was observed at least ten times. This chain joins TRBV3-1 and TRBJ2-1; the D gene is possibly TRBD1 (5 bases). Trimming pared 1 base from V and 1 base from J, leaving 11 bases between. This CDR3 is 16 amino acids long. Germline CDR1 is LGHDT and CDR2 is YNNKEL (reference sequence). Here the CDR3 reads CASSQGRAGSYNEQFF. Written as DNA, the CDR3 is TGTGCCAGCAGCCAAGGTCGGGCAGGGTCCTACAATGAGCAGTTCTTC.

This clonotype has ten or more counts. The chain joins TRBV7-2 to TRBJ2-7, with 11 positions matching TRBD2. Trimming at V came to 5 bases and at J to 3 bases, leaving 6 bases not matched to a gene. The germline V gene encodes CDR1 SGHTA and CDR2 FQGNSA. The CDR3 consists of 15 residues. This CDR3 reads CASSPGLAGGYEQYF. The CDR3 coding sequence is TGTGCCAGCAGCCCCGGTCTAGCGGGAGGCTACGAGCAGTACTTC.

This clonotype was recorded at least ten times. V gene TRBV12-3 or TRBV12-4 combines with J gene TRBJ1-3; D is uncertain. The CDR3 runs 13 residues. Between the trimmed V and J ends, which lost 4 bases and 0 bases, there was a span of 4 bases. The CDR3 sequence: CASSWASGNTIYF. CDR3 DNA sequence: TGTGCCAGCAGTTGGGCCTCTGGAAACACCATATATTTT.

This clonotype was detected ten times or more. V is TRBV4-3 and J is TRBJ2-7, with 7 bases that match TRBD1. Trimming cost V 1 base and J 4 bases; bases outside gene matches: 7. Germline lookup yields CDR1 LGHNA and CDR2 YSLEER. CDR3 length equals 15 residues. The CDR3 protein is CASSQGPGQPYEQYF. DNA for the CDR3: TGCGCCAGCAGCCAAGGCCCGGGACAGCCGTACGAGCAGTACTTC.

This clonotype was seen at least ten times. The chain joins TRBV4-2 to TRBJ2-1; D unresolved. The CDR3 has 16 residues. Trimming shortened V by 1 base and J by 2 bases, and 12 bases separated the two germline ends. Germline CDR1 and CDR2: LGHNA and YNFKEQ. The CDR3 coding sequence is TGTGCCAGCAGCCAAGGTGGCGGTAGGGCCTACAATGAGCAGTTCTTC. This translates into CASSQGGGRAYNEQFF.

This clonotype showed up many times. The rearrangement uses TRBV5-1 and TRBJ2-3, with 8 bases matching TRBD1. CDR1 is SGHRS, CDR2 YFSETQ, per germline. J was trimmed by 0 bases and V by 4 bases; bases with no gene match: 7. This CDR3 comprises 16 residues. CDR3 coding DNA: TGCGCCAGCAGCAAAGGGACAGGCACTAGCACAGATACGCAGTATTTT. Translation: CASSKGTGTSTDTQYF.

This clonotype came up many times. V gene TRBV20-1 combines with J gene TRBJ1-1; D gene ambiguous. Trimming took 3 bases from V and 7 from J, leaving 18 bases between them. CDR1 is DFQATT, CDR2 SNEGSKA, per germline (reference sequence). The CDR3 sequence is 14 residues long. Here the CDR3 DNA reads TGCAGTGCTAGTGGGCTGAACCCGGGCAGTGAAGCTTTCTTT. Amino acid sequence: CSASGLNPGSEAFF.

This clonotype was recorded many times. The genes are TRBV5-1 and TRBJ2-2; 7 bases line up with TRBD2. There are 16 residues in the CDR3. V dropped 3 bases and J dropped 4; count of bases not matched to a gene: 9. The V gene's germline CDR1 is SGHRS and CDR2 YFSETQ. This CDR3 is CASSSLADLRTGELFF. CDR3 sequence (DNA): TGCGCCAGCAGCTCTCTAGCGGATCTACGCACCGGGGAGCTGTTTTTT.

This clonotype was detected many times. The J gene is TRBJ2-5, the V gene TRBV12-3 or TRBV12-4; D is possibly TRBD1 (6 bases). V lost 4 bases, J lost 5 bases, and 14 bases lay in between. CDR3 length: 14 residues. The CDR3 bases are TGTGCCAGCAGTTCTGGGGGCAGTCGGGAGACCCAGTACTTC. Protein sequence: CASSSGGSRETQYF.

CDR3 residues: CASSQAIQGMGSGANVLTF. CDR3 DNA sequence: TGTGCCAGCAGCCAAGCTATACAGGGAATGGGGTCTGGGGCCAACGTCCTGACTTTC. The chain employs TRBV4-2 and TRBJ2-6; possibly TRBD1 for D (6 bases). This CDR3 is built from 19 residues. Germline CDR1 LGHNA, CDR2 YNFKEQ. V was trimmed by 1 base and J by 1 base, leaving 17 bases between them.

The sample holds many counts of this clonotype. The chain couples TRBV10-3 to TRBJ2-7, with 9 bases identical to TRBD1. CDR1 is ENHRY, CDR2 SYGVKD, per germline. The trim removed 6 bases at V and 5 bases at J, leaving 5 bases unmatched. The CDR3 loop spans 13 amino acids. CDR3 in DNA: TGTGCCATCAGAAGGACAGGGGCCAACGAGCAGTACTTC. This encodes CAIRRTGANEQYF.

This clonotype showed up many times. V gene TRBV7-2 combines with J gene TRBJ2-5; D is perhaps TRBD2 (7 bases). The CDR3 spans 15 residues. CDR1 SGHTA and CDR2 FQGNSA come from the germline V gene. Deletions cut 5 bases from V and 4 bases from J, with 17 bases between. The CDR3 is CASSPQTGRGETQYF. In DNA, the CDR3 is TGTGCCAGCAGCCCACAAACAGGGAGGGGAGAGACCCAGTACTTC.

This clonotype has a handful of counts. This sequence joins TRBV27 and TRBJ1-1; D remains unclear. The CDR3 sequence is 13 residues long. The V gene lost 3 bases and the J gene lost 1 base, with 6 bases spanning the gap. CDR1 is MNHEY and CDR2 is SMNVEV in the germline V gene (reference sequence). CDR3 in amino acids: CASSFLENTEAFF. For the CDR3, the DNA is TGTGCCAGCAGTTTCCTTGAGAACACTGAAGCTTTCTTT.

The sample holds many counts of this clonotype. The J gene is TRBJ1-3, the V gene TRBV7-2; a weak D match, TRBD1 (6 bases). This CDR3 spans 15 amino acids. V dropped 5 bases and J dropped 4 bases, with 15 bases sitting between them. Germline V CDR1 and CDR2: SGHTA, FQGNSA. This CDR3 is CASSRDTLRGNTIYF. As DNA, the CDR3 is TGTGCCAGCAGCCGGGACACCCTCCGGGGAAACACCATATATTTT.

This chain connects TRBV15 to TRBJ1-5; D call uncertain. V was trimmed by 0 bases and J by 0 bases, leaving 6 bases between them. The CDR3 extends over 15 amino acids. Germline CDR1 LNHNV, CDR2 YYDKDF (reference sequence). The CDR3 region is CATSREQISNQPQHF. CDR3 coding DNA: TGTGCCACCAGCAGAGAGCAGATTAGCAATCAGCCCCAGCATTTT.

This clonotype appeared many times. The chain combines TRBV29-1 with TRBJ1-4; possibly TRBD1 for D (6 bases). This CDR3 has 13 residues. V lost 7 bases, J lost 5 bases, and 14 bases lay in between. Germline V gene lookup returns CDR1 SQVTM and CDR2 ANQGSEA. This CDR3 reads CSAKQGSNEKLFF. CDR3 sequence (DNA): TGCAGCGCTAAACAGGGATCGAATGAAAAACTGTTTTTT. Looking up the rest from reference TRBV29-1 and TRBJ1-4 gives the full variable domain: SAVISQKPSRDICQRGTSLTIQCQVDSQVTMMFWYRQQPGQSLTLIATANQGSEATYESGFVIDKFPISRPNLTFSTLTVSNMSPEDSSIYLCSAKQGSNEKLFFGSGTQLSVL.

The V and J genes are TRBV4-3 and TRBJ1-6; D gene ambiguous. The germline V gene has CDR1 LGHNA and CDR2 YSLEER. Trimming shortened V by 1 base and J by 6 bases, and 13 bases separated the two germline ends. The CDR3 is 16 residues long. As DNA, the CDR3 is TGCGCCAGCAGCCAAGGAAACGGCGCGATTAATTCACCCCTCCACTTT. This gives the protein CASSQGNGAINSPLHF.

This chain connects TRBV20-1 to TRBJ2-5; D is unresolved. Germline V gene sequence: CDR1 DFQATT, CDR2 SNEGSKA (reference sequence). This CDR3 spans 13 amino acids. Trimming stripped 5 bases from V and 4 bases from J, with 14 bases between. CDR3 coding DNA: TGCAGTGCTCGGACCGGGCCCGCAGAGACCCAGTACTTC. As protein: CSARTGPAETQYF.

This clonotype appeared a few times. The V call is TRBV18, the J call TRBJ2-7; D is possibly TRBD1 (5 bases). V gave up 8 bases and J gave up 4 bases, with 18 bases separating them. Germline lookup yields CDR1 KGHSH and CDR2 LQKENI. The CDR3 loop spans 14 amino acids. CDR3 sequence (DNA): TGTGCCAGCACCATTGGCCAGGGTGGTTACGAGCAGTACTTC. It translates to CASTIGQGGYEQYF. The whole variable domain, remainder taken from reference TRBV18 and TRBJ2-7, is NAGVMQNPRHLVRRRGQEARLRCSPMKGHSHVYWYRQLPEEGLKFMVYLQKENIIDESGMPKERFSAEFPKEGPSILRIQQVVRGDSAAYFCASTIGQGGYEQYFGPGTRLTVT.

This clonotype occurred a few times. The chain has TRBV7-3 and TRBJ2-3; 8 bases are shared with TRBD1. The CDR3 contains 15 residues. Germline V CDR1 and CDR2: SGHTA, FQGTGA. The junction had 5 bases not matched to a gene; V was cut back by 5 bases and J by 1 base. The CDR3 DNA sequence: TGTGCCAGCAGCCCACAGGGGGTACGCACAGATACGCAGTATTTT. It is translated as CASSPQGVRTDTQYF.

The J gene is TRBJ1-3, the V gene TRBV29-1, with a possible D match to TRBD1 (6 bases). Trimming pared 5 bases from V and 3 bases from J, leaving 11 bases between. This CDR3 is 13 amino acids long. CDR1 and CDR2 from the germline V gene are SQVTM and ANQGSEA. The CDR3 nucleotides read TGCAGCGTTAAGACAGGCAATGGAAACACCATATATTTT. Encoded protein: CSVKTGNGNTIYF.

The table lists this clonotype with many counts. The rearrangement links TRBV19 to TRBJ1-5; the match to TRBD1 covers 8 bases. Germline CDR1 and CDR2: LNHDA and SQIVND (reference sequence). CDR3 size: 17 residues. Losses at the gene ends were 8 bases for V and 9 bases for J; bases not matched to a gene: 21. The CDR3 DNA sequence: TGTGCCAGTTCTAACTCGGGGCCTGGACAGGGTGGTTTGCCCCAGCATTTT. Protein: CASSNSGPGQGGLPQHF.

Concerning this clonotype itself: With a much larger clone just one base away, this may be a read error. The chain couples TRBV24-1 to TRBJ2-3; a weak D match, TRBD2 (6 bases). The CDR3 has 17 amino acids. The V end was cut by 4 bases, the J end by 6 bases, with 22 bases between. The germline CDR1 and CDR2 sequences are KGHDR and SFDVKD. DNA for the CDR3: TGTGCCACCAGTGAACAAGGAATAGCGGAGGGATGGGATACGCAGTATTTT. Translated: CATSEQGIAEGWDTQYF.

This clonotype was counted at least ten times. The genes are TRBV5-1 and TRBJ2-3; 7 nucleotides agree with TRBD2. V shed 2 bases, J shed 6 bases, and the junction held 9 bases outside the gene matches. This CDR3 contains 15 residues. Germline V CDR1 and CDR2: SGHRS, YFSETQ. CDR3 sequence reads: CASSFRERGSDTQYF. The CDR3 bases are TGCGCCAGCAGCTTCCGCGAGCGGGGATCCGATACGCAGTATTTT.